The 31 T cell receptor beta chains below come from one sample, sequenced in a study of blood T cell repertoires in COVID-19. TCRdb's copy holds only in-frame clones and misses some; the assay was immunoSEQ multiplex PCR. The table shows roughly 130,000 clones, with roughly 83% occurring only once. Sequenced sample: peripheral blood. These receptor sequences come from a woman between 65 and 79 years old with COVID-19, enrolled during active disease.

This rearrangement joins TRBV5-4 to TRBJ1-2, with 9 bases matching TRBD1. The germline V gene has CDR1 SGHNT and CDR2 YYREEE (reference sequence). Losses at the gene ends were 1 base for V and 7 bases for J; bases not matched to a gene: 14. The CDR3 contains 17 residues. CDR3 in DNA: TGTGCCAGCAGCTTGTTGGGACAGGGTGGGGGGTTAGGTGGCTACACCTTC. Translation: CASSLLGQGGGLGGYTF.

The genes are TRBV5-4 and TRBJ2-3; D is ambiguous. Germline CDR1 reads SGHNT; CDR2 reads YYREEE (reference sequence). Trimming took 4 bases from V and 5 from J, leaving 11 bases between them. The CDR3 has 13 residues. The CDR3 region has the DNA TGTGCCAGCAGCCCCCAGGCACAAGATACGCAGTATTTT. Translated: CASSPQAQDTQYF. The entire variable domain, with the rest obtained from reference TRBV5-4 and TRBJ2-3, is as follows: ETGVTQSPTHLIKTRGQQVTLRCSSQSGHNTVSWYQQALGQGPQFIFQYYREEENGRGNFPPRFSGLQFPNYSSELNVNALELDDSALYLCASSPQAQDTQYFGPGTRLTVL.

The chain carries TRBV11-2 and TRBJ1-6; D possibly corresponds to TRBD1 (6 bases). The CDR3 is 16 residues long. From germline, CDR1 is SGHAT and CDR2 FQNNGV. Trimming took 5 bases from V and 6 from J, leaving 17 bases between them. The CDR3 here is CASSPRDTGLNSPLHF. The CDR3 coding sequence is TGTGCCAGCAGCCCCAGGGACACAGGGCTTAATTCACCCCTCCACTTT.

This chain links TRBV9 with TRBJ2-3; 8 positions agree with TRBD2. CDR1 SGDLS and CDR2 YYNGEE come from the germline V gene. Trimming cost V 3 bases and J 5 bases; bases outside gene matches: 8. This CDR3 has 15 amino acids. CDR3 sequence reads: CASSGTGGPGDTQYF. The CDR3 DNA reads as TGTGCCAGCAGCGGGACGGGGGGGCCGGGAGATACGCAGTATTTT.

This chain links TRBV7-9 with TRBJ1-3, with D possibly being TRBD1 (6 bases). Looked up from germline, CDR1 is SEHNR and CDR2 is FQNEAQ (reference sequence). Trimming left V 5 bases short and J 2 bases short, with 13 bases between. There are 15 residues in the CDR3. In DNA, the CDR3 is TGTGCCAGCAGCCGTCAAGGGGGTACTGGAAACACCATATATTTT. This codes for CASSRQGGTGNTIYF. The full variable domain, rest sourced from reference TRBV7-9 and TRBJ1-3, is DTGVSQNPRHKITKRGQNVTFRCDPISEHNRLYWYRQTLGQGPEFLTYFQNEAQLEKSRLLSDRFSAERPKGSFSTLEIQRTEQGDSAMYLCASSRQGGTGNTIYFGEGSWLTVV.

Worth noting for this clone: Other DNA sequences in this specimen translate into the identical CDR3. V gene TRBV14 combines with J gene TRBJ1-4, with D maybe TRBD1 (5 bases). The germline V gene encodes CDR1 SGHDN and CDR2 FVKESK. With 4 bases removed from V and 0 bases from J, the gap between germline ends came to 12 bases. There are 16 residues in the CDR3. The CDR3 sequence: CASSLRQGATNEKLFF. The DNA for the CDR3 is TGTGCCAGCAGCCTGAGGCAGGGCGCAACTAATGAAAAACTGTTTTTT. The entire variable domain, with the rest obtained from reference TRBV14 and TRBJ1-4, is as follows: EAGVTQFPSHSVIEKGQTVTLRCDPISGHDNLYWYRRVMGKEIKFLLHFVKESKQDESGMPNNRFLAERTGGTYSTLKVQPAELEDSGVYFCASSLRQGATNEKLFFGSGTQLSVL.

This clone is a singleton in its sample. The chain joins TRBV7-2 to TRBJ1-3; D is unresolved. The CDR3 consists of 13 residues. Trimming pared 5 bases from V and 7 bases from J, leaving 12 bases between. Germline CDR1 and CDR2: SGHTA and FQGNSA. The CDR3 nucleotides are TGTGCCAGCAGCCTGGCGGGGATCAACACCATATATTTT. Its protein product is CASSLAGINTIYF.

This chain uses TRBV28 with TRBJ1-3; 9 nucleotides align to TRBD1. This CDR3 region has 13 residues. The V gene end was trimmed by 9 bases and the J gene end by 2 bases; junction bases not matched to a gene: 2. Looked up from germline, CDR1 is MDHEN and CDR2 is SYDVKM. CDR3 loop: CASRTGAGNTIYF. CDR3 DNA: TGTGCCAGTAGGACAGGGGCTGGAAACACCATATATTTT.

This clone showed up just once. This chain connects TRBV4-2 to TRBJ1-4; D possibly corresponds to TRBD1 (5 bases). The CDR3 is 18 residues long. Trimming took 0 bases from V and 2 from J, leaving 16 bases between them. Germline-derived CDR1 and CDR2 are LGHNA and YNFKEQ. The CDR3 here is CASSQDPARVGTNEKLFF. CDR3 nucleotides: TGTGCCAGCAGCCAAGACCCGGCCAGGGTTGGTACTAATGAAAAACTGTTTTTT.

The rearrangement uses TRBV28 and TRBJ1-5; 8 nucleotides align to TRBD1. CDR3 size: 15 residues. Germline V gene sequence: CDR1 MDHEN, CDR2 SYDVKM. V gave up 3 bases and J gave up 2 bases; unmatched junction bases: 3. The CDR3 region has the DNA TGTGCCAGCAGTTTCGAGGACAGGGGCAATCAGCCCCAGCATTTT. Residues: CASSFEDRGNQPQHF.

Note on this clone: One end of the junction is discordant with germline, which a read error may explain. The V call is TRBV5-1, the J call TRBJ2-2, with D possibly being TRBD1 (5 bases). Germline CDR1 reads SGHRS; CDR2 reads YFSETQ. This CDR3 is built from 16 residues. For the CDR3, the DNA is TGCGCCAGCAGGCTATCGGTGGCAGGGAACTCCGGGGAGCTGTTTTTT. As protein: CASRLSVAGNSGELFF.

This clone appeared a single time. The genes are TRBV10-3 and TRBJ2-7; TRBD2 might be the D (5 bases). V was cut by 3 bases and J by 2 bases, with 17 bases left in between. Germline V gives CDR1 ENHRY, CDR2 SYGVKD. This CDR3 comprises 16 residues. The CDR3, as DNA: TGTGCCATCAGTGACCGGGTTCGGGGTCGTGCCTACGAGCAGTACTTC. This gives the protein CAISDRVRGRAYEQYF.

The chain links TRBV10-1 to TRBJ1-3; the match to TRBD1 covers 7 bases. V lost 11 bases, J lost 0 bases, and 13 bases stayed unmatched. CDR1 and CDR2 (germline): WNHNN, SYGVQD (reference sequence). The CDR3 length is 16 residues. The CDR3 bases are TGCGCCGGACCACAGGGGCCCCTCGGCTCTGGAAACACCATATATTTT. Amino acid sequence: CAGPQGPLGSGNTIYF.

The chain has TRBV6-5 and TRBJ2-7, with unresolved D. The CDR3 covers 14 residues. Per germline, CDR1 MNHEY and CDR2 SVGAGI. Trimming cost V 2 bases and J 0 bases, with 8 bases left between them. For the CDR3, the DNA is TGTGCCAGCAGTTACGGGCAGGCCTCCTACGAGCAGTACTTC. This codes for CASSYGQASYEQYF.

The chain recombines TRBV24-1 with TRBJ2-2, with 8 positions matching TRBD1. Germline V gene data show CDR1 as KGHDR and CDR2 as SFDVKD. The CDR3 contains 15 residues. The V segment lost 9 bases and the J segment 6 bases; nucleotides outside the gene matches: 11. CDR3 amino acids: CATGGQGLDPGELFF. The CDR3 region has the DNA TGTGCCACCGGAGGACAGGGCTTAGACCCCGGGGAGCTGTTTTTT.

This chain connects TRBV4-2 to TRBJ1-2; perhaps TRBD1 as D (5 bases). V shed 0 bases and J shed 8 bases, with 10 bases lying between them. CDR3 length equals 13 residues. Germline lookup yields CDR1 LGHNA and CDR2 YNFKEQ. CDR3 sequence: CASSQDLGLGYTF. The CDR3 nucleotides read TGTGCCAGCAGCCAAGATCTGGGGCTAGGCTACACCTTC.

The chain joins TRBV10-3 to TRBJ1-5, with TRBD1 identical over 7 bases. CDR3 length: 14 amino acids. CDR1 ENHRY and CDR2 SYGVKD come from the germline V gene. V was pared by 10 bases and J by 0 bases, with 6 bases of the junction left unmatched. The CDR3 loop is CASNRGDSNQPQHF. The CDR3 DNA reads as TGTGCCAGCAACAGGGGCGATAGCAATCAGCCCCAGCATTTT.

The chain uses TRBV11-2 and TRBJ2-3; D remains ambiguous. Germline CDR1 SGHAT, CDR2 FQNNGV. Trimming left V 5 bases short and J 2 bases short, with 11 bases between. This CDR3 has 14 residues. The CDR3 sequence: CASSRALLTDTQYF. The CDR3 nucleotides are TGTGCCAGCAGCCGCGCCCTCCTCACAGATACGCAGTATTTT.

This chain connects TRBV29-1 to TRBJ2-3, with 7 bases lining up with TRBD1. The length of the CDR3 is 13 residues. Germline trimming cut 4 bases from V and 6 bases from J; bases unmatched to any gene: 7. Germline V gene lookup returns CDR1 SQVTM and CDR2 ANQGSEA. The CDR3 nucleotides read TGCAGCGTTGCGGACAGGATGGGGGATACGCAGTATTTT. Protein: CSVADRMGDTQYF.

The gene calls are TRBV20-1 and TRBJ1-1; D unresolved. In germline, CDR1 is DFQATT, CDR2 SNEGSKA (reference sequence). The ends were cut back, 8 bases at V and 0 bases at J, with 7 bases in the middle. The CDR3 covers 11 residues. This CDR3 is CSTVLNTEAFF. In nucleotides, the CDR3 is TGCAGTACGGTTCTGAACACTGAAGCTTTCTTT.

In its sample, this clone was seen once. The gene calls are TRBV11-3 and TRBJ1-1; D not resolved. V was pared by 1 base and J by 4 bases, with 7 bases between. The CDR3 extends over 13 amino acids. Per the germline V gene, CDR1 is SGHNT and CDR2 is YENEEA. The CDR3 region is CASSLVGGTEAFF. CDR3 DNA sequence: TGTGCCAGCAGCTTAGTCGGCGGCACTGAAGCTTTCTTT.

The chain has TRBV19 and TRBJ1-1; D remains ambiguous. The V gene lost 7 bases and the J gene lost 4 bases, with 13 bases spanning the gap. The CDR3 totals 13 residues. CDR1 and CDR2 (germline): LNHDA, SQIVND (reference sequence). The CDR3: CASIQNTATEAFF. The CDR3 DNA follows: TGTGCCAGTATACAGAACACGGCCACTGAAGCTTTCTTT.

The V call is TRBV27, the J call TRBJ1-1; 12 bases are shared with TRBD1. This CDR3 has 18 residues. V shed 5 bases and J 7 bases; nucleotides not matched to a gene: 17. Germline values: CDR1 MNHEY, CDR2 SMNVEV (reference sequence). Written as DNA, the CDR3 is TGTGCCAGCAGTCCGTCTTCGGGACAGGGGGCCCTCTGGAATGAAGCTTTCTTT. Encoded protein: CASSPSSGQGALWNEAFF.

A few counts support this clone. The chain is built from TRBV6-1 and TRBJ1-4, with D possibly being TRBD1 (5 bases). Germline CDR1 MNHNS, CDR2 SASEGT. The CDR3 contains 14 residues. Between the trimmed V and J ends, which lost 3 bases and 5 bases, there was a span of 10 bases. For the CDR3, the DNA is TGTGCCAGCAGTGAGGGGCAGGCCAATGAAAAACTGTTTTTT. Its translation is CASSEGQANEKLFF.

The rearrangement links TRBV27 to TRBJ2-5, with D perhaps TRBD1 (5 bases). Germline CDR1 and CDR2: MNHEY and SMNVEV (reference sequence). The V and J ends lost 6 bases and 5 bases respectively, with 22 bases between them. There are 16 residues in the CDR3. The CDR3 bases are TGTGCCAGCAGAACGACAGACCGGCAAGATCGGGAGACCCAGTACTTC. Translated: CASRTTDRQDRETQYF.

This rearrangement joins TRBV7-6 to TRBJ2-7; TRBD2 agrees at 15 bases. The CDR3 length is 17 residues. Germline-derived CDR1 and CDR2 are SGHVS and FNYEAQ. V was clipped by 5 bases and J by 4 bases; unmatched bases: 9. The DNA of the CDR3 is TGTGCCAGCAGCCAGGGACTAGCGGGGGGTTTACTTTACGAGCAGTACTTC. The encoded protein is CASSQGLAGGLLYEQYF.

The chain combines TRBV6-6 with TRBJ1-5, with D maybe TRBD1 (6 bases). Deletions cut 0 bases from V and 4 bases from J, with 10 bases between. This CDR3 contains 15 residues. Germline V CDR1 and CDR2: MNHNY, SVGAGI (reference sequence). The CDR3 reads CASSYSQGPNQPQHF. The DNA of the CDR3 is TGTGCCAGCAGTTACTCGCAGGGGCCTAATCAGCCCCAGCATTTT.

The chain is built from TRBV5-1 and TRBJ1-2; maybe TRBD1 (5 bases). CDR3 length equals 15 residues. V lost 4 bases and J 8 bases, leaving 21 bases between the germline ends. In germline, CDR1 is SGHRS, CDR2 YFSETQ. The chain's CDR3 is CASSQGTGPSFGYTF. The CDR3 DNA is TGCGCCAGCAGCCAGGGTACTGGACCCTCTTTCGGCTACACCTTC.

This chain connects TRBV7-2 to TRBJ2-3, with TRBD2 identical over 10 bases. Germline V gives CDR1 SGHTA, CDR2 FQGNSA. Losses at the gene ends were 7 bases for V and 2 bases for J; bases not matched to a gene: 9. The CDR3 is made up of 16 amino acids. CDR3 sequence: CASTLPSGGDTDTQYF. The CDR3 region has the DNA TGTGCCAGCACCCTCCCCAGCGGGGGGGACACAGATACGCAGTATTTT.

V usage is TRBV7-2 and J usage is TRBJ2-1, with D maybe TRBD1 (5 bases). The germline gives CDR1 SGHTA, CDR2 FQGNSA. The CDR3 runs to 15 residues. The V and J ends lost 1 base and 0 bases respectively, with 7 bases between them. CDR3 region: CASSLGQNSYNEQFF. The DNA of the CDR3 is TGTGCCAGCAGCTTAGGACAGAACTCCTACAATGAGCAGTTCTTC. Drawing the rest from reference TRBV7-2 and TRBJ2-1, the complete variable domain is GAGVSQSPSNKVTEKGKDVELRCDPISGHTALYWYRQSLGQGLEFLIYFQGNSAPDKSGLPSDRFSAERTGGSVSTLTIQRTQQEDSAVYLCASSLGQNSYNEQFFGPGTRLTVL.

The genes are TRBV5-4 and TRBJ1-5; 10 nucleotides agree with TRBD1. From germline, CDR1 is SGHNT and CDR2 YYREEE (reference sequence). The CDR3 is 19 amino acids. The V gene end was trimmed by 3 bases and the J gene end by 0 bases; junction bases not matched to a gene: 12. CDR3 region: CASSWPRQGARYSNQPQHF. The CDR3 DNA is TGTGCCAGCAGCTGGCCCCGACAGGGGGCGCGATATAGCAATCAGCCCCAGCATTTT.